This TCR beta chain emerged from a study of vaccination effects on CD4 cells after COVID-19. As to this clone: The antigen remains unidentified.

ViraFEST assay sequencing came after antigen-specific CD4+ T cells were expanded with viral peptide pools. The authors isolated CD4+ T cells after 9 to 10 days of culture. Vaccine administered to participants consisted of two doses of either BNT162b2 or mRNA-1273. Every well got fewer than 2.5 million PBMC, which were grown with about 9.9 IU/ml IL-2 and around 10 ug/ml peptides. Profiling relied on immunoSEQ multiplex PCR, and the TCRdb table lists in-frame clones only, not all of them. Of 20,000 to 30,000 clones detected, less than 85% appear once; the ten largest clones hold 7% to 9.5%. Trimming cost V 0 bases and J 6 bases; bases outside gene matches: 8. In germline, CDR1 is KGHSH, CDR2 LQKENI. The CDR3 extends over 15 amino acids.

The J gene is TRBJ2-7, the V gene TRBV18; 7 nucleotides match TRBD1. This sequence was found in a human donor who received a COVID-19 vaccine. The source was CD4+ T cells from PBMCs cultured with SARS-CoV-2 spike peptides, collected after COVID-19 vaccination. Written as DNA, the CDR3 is TGTGCCAGCTCACCACCATCCAGGGGGTCGGCCGAGCAGTACTTC. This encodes CASSPPSRGSAEQYF.